What follows are 14 T cell receptor beta chains derived from one specimen sequenced in a study of T-cell memory formation after mild COVID-19. TCRdb fed the 5' RACE reads into MiXCR, producing one record per CDR3 protein. This table has roughly 250,000 distinct CDR3 sequences, roughly 17% appearing once. Material for sequencing was PBMCs or a T cell subset sorted from them (not recorded which). These receptors were collected from a man younger than 30 who had mild COVID-19 (a few samples of this study predate the infection). Cell type and time point are not known.

J is TRBJ2-2 and V is TRBV5-1; 9 bases are shared with TRBD1. The junction had 6 bases not matched to a gene; V was cut back by 4 bases and J by 2 bases. This CDR3 spans 16 amino acids. Germline V CDR1 and CDR2: SGHRS, YFSETQ. CDR3 protein: CASSLATGGNTGELFF. The CDR3 region has the DNA TGCGCCAGCAGCCTAGCTACAGGGGGCAACACCGGGGAGCTGTTTTTT.

This clonotype has just a few counts. The chain recombines TRBV12-3 or TRBV12-4 with TRBJ1-1, with D perhaps TRBD1 (5 bases). The CDR3 length is 13 residues. V was pared by 6 bases and J by 1 base, with 9 bases between. The CDR3 is CASSYTGNTEAFF. CDR3 sequence (DNA): TGTGCCAGCAGCTATACAGGGAACACTGAAGCTTTCTTT.

The table lists this clonotype with many counts. The gene calls are TRBV5-1 and TRBJ2-1; weak D call: TRBD1 (5 bases). Trimming stripped 4 bases from V and 2 bases from J, with 16 bases between. The CDR3 spans 16 residues. Germline V gene data show CDR1 as SGHRS and CDR2 as YFSETQ. CDR3 DNA sequence: TGCGCCAGCAGCCTTCCATCCCCAGGGACCTACAATGAGCAGTTCTTC. This translates into CASSLPSPGTYNEQFF.

This clonotype was seen ten or more times. The V gene is TRBV7-2, the J gene TRBJ2-5; TRBD2 matches at 9 bases. V lost 3 bases and J lost 3; bases outside the gene matches: 2. The CDR3 is 14 residues long. Germline-derived CDR1 and CDR2 are SGHTA and FQGNSA. The CDR3 sequence: CASSFQRGEETQYF. CDR3 in DNA: TGTGCCAGCAGCTTCCAGCGGGGGGAAGAGACCCAGTACTTC.

The chain links TRBV18 to TRBJ2-7; D not certain. Trimming left V 3 bases short and J 5 bases short, with 8 bases between. The germline V gene has CDR1 KGHSH and CDR2 LQKENI. The CDR3 is 12 residues long. As DNA, the CDR3 is TGTGCCAGCTCACCTCGGTTGGACGAGCAGTACGTC. Translation: CASSPRLDEQYV.

In its sample, this clonotype was seen many times. The chain couples TRBV5-1 to TRBJ2-1, with 11 bases that match TRBD2. V trimming: 2 bases; J trimming: 3 bases; junction bases outside the gene matches: 1. Germline loops: CDR1 SGHRS, CDR2 YFSETQ. CDR3 length equals 15 residues. The CDR3 loop reads CASSLGLAGYNEQFF. Written as DNA, the CDR3 is TGCGCCAGCAGCTTAGGACTAGCGGGCTACAATGAGCAGTTCTTC.

The chain uses TRBV15 and TRBJ1-4; tentatively, D is TRBD1 (6 bases). This CDR3 is built from 14 residues. CDR1 is LNHNV and CDR2 is YYDKDF in the germline V gene (reference sequence). V was cut by 3 bases and J by 2 bases, with 7 bases left in between. DNA of the CDR3: TGTGCCACCAGCAGTACAGGGACTAATGAAAAACTGTTTTTT. Translating it yields CATSSTGTNEKLFF.

The chain recombines TRBV5-5 with TRBJ1-5; no clear D. V was trimmed by 1 base and J by 5 bases, leaving 13 bases between them. This CDR3 spans 15 amino acids. Per the germline V gene, CDR1 is SGHKS and CDR2 is YYEKEE (reference sequence). Here the CDR3 reads CASSLTPQVDQPQHF. DNA of the CDR3: TGTGCCAGCAGCTTGACACCCCAGGTGGATCAGCCCCAGCATTTT.

This clonotype was observed many times. Here the CDR3 reads CASSSPFPDTQYF. As DNA, the CDR3 is TGTGCCAGCAGCTCTCCTTTTCCCGATACGCAGTATTTT. This sequence joins TRBV7-2 and TRBJ2-3; D is undetermined. Trimming left V 4 bases short and J 6 bases short, with 11 bases between. The germline CDR1 and CDR2 sequences are SGHTA and FQGNSA. The CDR3 is 13 residues long.

This clonotype was seen a few times. The chain combines TRBV28 with TRBJ1-4, with unresolved D. The CDR3 has 15 residues. The germline gives CDR1 MDHEN, CDR2 SYDVKM. V shed 1 base and J shed 7 bases, with 13 bases lying between them. In DNA form, the CDR3 reads TGTGCCAGCAGTTTATTAAGTGAGCCTCGTGAAAAACTGTTTTTT. It is translated as CASSLLSEPREKLFF. The full variable domain, rest sourced from reference TRBV28 and TRBJ1-4, is DVKVTQSSRYLVKRTGEKVFLECVQDMDHENMFWYRQDPGLGLRLIYFSYDVKMKEKGDIPEGYSVSREKKERFSLILESASTNQTSMYLCASSLLSEPREKLFFGSGTQLSVL.

This clonotype was seen repeatedly, ten times or more. CDR3 region: CASSSPAGGGTDTQYF. The CDR3 DNA follows: TGTGCCAGCAGTTCCCCAGCGGGGGGAGGAACAGATACGCAGTATTTT. The rearrangement links TRBV12-3 or TRBV12-4 to TRBJ2-3; 9 nucleotides line up with TRBD2. This CDR3 is 16 amino acids long. V trimming: 4 bases; J trimming: 3 bases; junction bases outside the gene matches: 8.

This clonotype was found a few times. This sequence joins TRBV7-2 and TRBJ2-1; perhaps TRBD2 as D (5 bases). Germline V lookup: CDR1 SGHTA, CDR2 FQGNSA. This CDR3 has 13 residues. V gave up 3 bases and J gave up 12 bases, with 15 bases separating them. CDR3 nucleotide sequence: TGTGCCAGCAGCTTTTATACCGGGGTCTGGCAGTTCTTC. As protein: CASSFYTGVWQFF.

This clonotype was seen ten or more times. CDR3 residues: CASSQSGGAYNEQFF. The CDR3 DNA sequence: TGCGCCAGCAGCCAGAGCGGGGGGGCCTACAATGAGCAGTTCTTC. The chain employs TRBV5-1 and TRBJ2-1, with 10 nucleotides matching TRBD2. The CDR3 is made up of 15 amino acids. CDR1 and CDR2 (germline): SGHRS, YFSETQ. J was trimmed by 2 bases and V by 4 bases; bases with no gene match: 3.

V gene TRBV18 combines with J gene TRBJ1-1; no clear D gene. CDR3 length: 14 residues. Germline V lookup: CDR1 KGHSH, CDR2 LQKENI. Trimming removed 3 bases at V and 7 bases at J, with 15 bases between. The CDR3 spells CASSPGYGEGEAFF. CDR3 nucleotides: TGTGCCAGCTCACCTGGTTACGGGGAGGGTGAAGCTTTCTTT. The full variable domain, rest sourced from reference TRBV18 and TRBJ1-1, is NAGVMQNPRHLVRRRGQEARLRCSPMKGHSHVYWYRQLPEEGLKFMVYLQKENIIDESGMPKERFSAEFPKEGPSILRIQQVVRGDSAAYFCASSPGYGEGEAFFGQGTRLTVV.